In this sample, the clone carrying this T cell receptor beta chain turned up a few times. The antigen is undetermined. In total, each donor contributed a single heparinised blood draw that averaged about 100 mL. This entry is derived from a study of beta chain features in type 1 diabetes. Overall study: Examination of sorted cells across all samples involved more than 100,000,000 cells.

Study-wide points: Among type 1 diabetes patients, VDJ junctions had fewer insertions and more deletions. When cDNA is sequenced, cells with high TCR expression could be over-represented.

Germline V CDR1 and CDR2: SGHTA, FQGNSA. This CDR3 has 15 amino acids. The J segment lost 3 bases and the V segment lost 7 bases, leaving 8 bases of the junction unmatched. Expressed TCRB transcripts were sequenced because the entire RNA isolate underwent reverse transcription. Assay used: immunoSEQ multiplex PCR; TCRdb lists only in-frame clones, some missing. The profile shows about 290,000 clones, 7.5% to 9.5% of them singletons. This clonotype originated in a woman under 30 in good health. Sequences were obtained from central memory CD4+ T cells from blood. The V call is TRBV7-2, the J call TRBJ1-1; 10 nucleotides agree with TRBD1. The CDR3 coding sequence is TGTGCCAGCATCCGTCCGGGGACAGGGGACACTGAAGCTTTCTTT. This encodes CASIRPGTGDTEAFF.